The 21 T cell receptor beta chains given below trace back to one sample, sequenced in a study of cytomegalovirus exposure and HLA in healthy donors. The PCR contained 60 Vbeta and 13 Jbeta primers. Using immunoSEQ multiplex PCR, the repertoire was profiled, and TCRdb retains in-frame clones only, with some absent. The table has 110,000 to 150,000 clones, roughly 80% seen once; the top ten hold around 2%. The sample taken for sequencing was PBMCs. The receptors were gathered from a woman aged 35 to 49 in good health and CMV-seronegative.

This clone was seen a few times. V usage is TRBV4-1 and J usage is TRBJ2-7; a weak D match, TRBD2 (5 bases). The germline V gene encodes CDR1 MGHRA and CDR2 YSYEKL. There are 13 residues in the CDR3. The V gene lost 5 bases and the J gene lost 6 bases, with 14 bases spanning the gap. The CDR3 DNA reads as TGCGCCAGCAGCAGCGGTTCCAGCGGCGAGCAGTACTTC. This gives the protein CASSSGSSGEQYF.

The chain employs TRBV7-9 and TRBJ2-7, with 8 bases lining up with TRBD2. Germline CDR1 is SEHNR and CDR2 is FQNEAQ (reference sequence). The length of the CDR3 is 14 residues. V was clipped by 2 bases and J by 2 bases; unmatched bases: 2. CDR3 sequence reads: CASSLTGGTYEQYF. In DNA, the CDR3 is TGTGCCAGCAGCTTAACGGGAGGGACCTACGAGCAGTACTTC.

The J gene is TRBJ1-1, the V gene TRBV15, with D uncertain. Trimming left V 0 bases short and J 6 bases short, with 11 bases between. CDR3 size: 14 residues. Germline CDR1 reads LNHNV; CDR2 reads YYDKDF (reference sequence). The CDR3 loop reads CATSRDAGTSEAFF. In nucleotides, the CDR3 is TGTGCCACCAGCAGAGATGCGGGCACCTCTGAAGCTTTCTTT.

The V gene is TRBV2, the J gene TRBJ2-3; 8 nucleotides match TRBD2. From germline, CDR1 is SNHLY and CDR2 FYNNEI. This CDR3 is built from 15 residues. The V gene end was trimmed by 7 bases and the J gene end by 0 bases; junction bases not matched to a gene: 6. The CDR3 DNA is TGTGCCAGCACCCGGACTAGCCCTAGCACAGATACGCAGTATTTT. Protein: CASTRTSPSTDTQYF.

V and J are TRBV4-1 and TRBJ2-7; 8 nucleotides line up with TRBD1. Trimming cost V 1 base and J 0 bases; bases outside gene matches: 14. There are 19 residues in the CDR3. From germline, CDR1 is MGHRA and CDR2 YSYEKL. The CDR3 spells CASSQGTGGSMVDSYEQYF. The CDR3 coding sequence is TGCGCCAGCAGCCAAGGTACAGGGGGATCGATGGTTGACTCCTACGAGCAGTACTTC.

The rearrangement joins TRBV28 to TRBJ1-5; possible D gene TRBD1, 6 bases. Germline V gene data show CDR1 as MDHEN and CDR2 as SYDVKM. V lost 3 bases and J lost 6, with 15 bases in between. This CDR3 spans 15 amino acids. The CDR3 DNA is TGTGCCAGCAGTTTTGGGGCGCAGGGGTCTCAGCCCCAGCATTTT. Translation: CASSFGAQGSQPQHF. Full variable domain (rest looked up from reference TRBV28 and TRBJ1-5): DVKVTQSSRYLVKRTGEKVFLECVQDMDHENMFWYRQDPGLGLRLIYFSYDVKMKEKGDIPEGYSVSREKKERFSLILESASTNQTSMYLCASSFGAQGSQPQHFGDGTRLSIL.

This chain connects TRBV10-1 to TRBJ2-4; possibly TRBD2 for D (6 bases). V shed 2 bases and J shed 5 bases, with 10 bases lying between them. Germline CDR1 WNHNN, CDR2 SYGVQD (reference sequence). The CDR3 is made up of 14 amino acids. The DNA of the CDR3 is TGCGCCAGCAGTGAGGTCAGGGAGGAAAACATTCAGTACTTC. This gives the protein CASSEVREENIQYF.

V is TRBV13 and J is TRBJ1-2; D gene unclear. The V gene's germline CDR1 is PRHDT and CDR2 FYEKMQ (reference sequence). Trimming took off 2 bases at V and 0 bases at J, with 10 bases between the two ends. The CDR3 contains 15 residues. The CDR3 coding sequence is TGTGCCAGCAGCTTATCGGTAGAAGCTAACTATGGCTACACCTTC. This codes for CASSLSVEANYGYTF.

The chain joins TRBV5-1 to TRBJ2-7; TRBD2 might be the D (6 bases). This CDR3 spans 13 amino acids. CDR1 is SGHRS, CDR2 YFSETQ, per germline. Trimming pared 5 bases from V and 4 bases from J, leaving 13 bases between. The CDR3 region has the DNA TGCGCCAGCAGGGGGGACTTTGGGTACGAGCAGTACTTC. It is translated as CASRGDFGYEQYF.

This chain links TRBV27 with TRBJ1-5; 9 nucleotides align to TRBD1. The ends lost 6 bases at V and 5 bases at J; junction bases unmatched: 14. Germline V gene sequence: CDR1 MNHEY, CDR2 SMNVEV (reference sequence). There are 17 residues in the CDR3. This CDR3 is CASSWPGAGQGDQPQHF. CDR3 sequence (DNA): TGTGCCAGCAGCTGGCCCGGGGCGGGACAGGGAGATCAGCCCCAGCATTTT.

The chain is built from TRBV6-6 and TRBJ2-1, with TRBD2 matching over 10 bases. V lost 4 bases and J lost 8; bases outside the gene matches: 5. This CDR3 contains 14 residues. Per germline, CDR1 MNHNY and CDR2 SVGAGI (reference sequence). The CDR3 region has the DNA TGTGCCAGCAGTTCTAGCGGGAGCGGGCATGAGCAGTTCTTC. Translating gives CASSSSGSGHEQFF.

The V call is TRBV6-5, the J call TRBJ2-7, with TRBD2 matching 8 bases. This CDR3 is built from 15 residues. Germline CDR1 reads MNHEY; CDR2 reads SVGAGI. J gave up 3 bases and V 2 bases, and 6 bases lay outside the gene matches. The CDR3 sequence: CASSYDSGTSYEQYF. DNA for the CDR3: TGTGCCAGCAGTTACGATAGCGGGACTAGCTACGAGCAGTACTTC.

The V gene is TRBV30, the J gene TRBJ1-2, with a tentative D call TRBD1 (6 bases). From germline, CDR1 is GTSNPN and CDR2 SVGIG (reference sequence). The CDR3 consists of 13 residues. Trimming pared 1 base from V and 7 bases from J, leaving 13 bases between. The CDR3 DNA reads TGTGCCTGGAGTGGTACAGGGTTTGGTGGCTACACCTTC. Its protein is CAWSGTGFGGYTF.

The chain combines TRBV28 with TRBJ1-3, with D possibly TRBD1 on 6 matching bases. The CDR3 has 16 amino acids. The V and J ends lost 6 bases and 0 bases respectively, with 15 bases between them. The germline CDR1 and CDR2 sequences are MDHEN and SYDVKM. DNA of the CDR3: TGTGCCAGCAGCCGGGCAGGGGCCGACTCTGGAAACACCATATATTTT. Protein sequence: CASSRAGADSGNTIYF.

Turning to this clone: An end of the junction differs from the germline gene, which may be a read error. V is TRBV2 and J is TRBJ2-5; 8 bases align to TRBD1. The CDR3 has 14 residues. Germline V gene data show CDR1 as SNHLY and CDR2 as FYNNEI. This chain's CDR3 is CASREGQGQETQYF. The CDR3 nucleotides are TGTGCCAGCAGGGAAGGACAGGGTCAAGAGACCCAGTACTTC.

J is TRBJ1-2 and V is TRBV6-5; TRBD1 matches 8 bases. V lost 0 bases, J lost 1 base, and 4 bases stayed unmatched. CDR1 and CDR2 (germline): MNHEY, SVGAGI. The CDR3 runs 16 residues. The CDR3 nucleotides are TGTGCCAGCAGTTACTCGATTACAGGGGGTAACTATGGCTACACCTTC. Residues: CASSYSITGGNYGYTF.

The J gene is TRBJ2-7, the V gene TRBV29-1, with a weak D call TRBD1 (6 bases). Germline V gene sequence: CDR1 SQVTM, CDR2 ANQGSEA. Trimming removed 1 base from V and 2 bases from J, with 9 bases in between. This CDR3 contains 13 residues. For the CDR3, the DNA is TGCAGCGTTGAAGGGGACATCGCCTACGAGCAGTACTTC. It codes for CSVEGDIAYEQYF.

The genes are TRBV27 and TRBJ1-5; D is ambiguous. Trimming took 1 base from V and 5 from J, leaving 6 bases between them. From germline, CDR1 is MNHEY and CDR2 SMNVEV (reference sequence). The CDR3 runs to 13 residues. The CDR3 coding sequence is TGTGCCAGCAGTTTATTGGGAGATCAGCCCCAGCATTTT. Translated, it gives CASSLLGDQPQHF.

Comments on this clone: Other DNA sequences in the sample encode the same CDR3. The rearrangement joins TRBV6-4 to TRBJ2-2; no firm D call. Germline V CDR1 and CDR2: MRHNA, SNTAGT. Trimming removed 4 bases at V and 1 base at J, with 4 bases between. The CDR3 length is 13 residues. The CDR3 reads CASSGGNTGELFF. The CDR3 region has the DNA TGTGCCAGCAGTGGAGGGAACACCGGGGAGCTGTTTTTT.

This chain joins TRBV2 and TRBJ2-3; D is possibly TRBD2 (5 bases). The CDR3 totals 17 residues. The germline V gene has CDR1 SNHLY and CDR2 FYNNEI. Trimming removed 8 bases from V and 2 bases from J, with 23 bases in between. CDR3 sequence reads: CASRGTGRLTHTDTQYF. The CDR3 DNA follows: TGTGCCAGCCGGGGAACGGGAAGGCTAACTCACACAGATACGCAGTATTTT. Based on the CDR3 plus reference TRBV2 and TRBJ2-3, the full variable domain is EPEVTQTPSHQVTQMGQEVILRCVPISNHLYFYWYRQILGQKVEFLVSFYNNEISEKSEIFDDQFSVERPDGSNFTLKIRSTKLEDSAMYFCASRGTGRLTHTDTQYFGPGTRLTVL.

This clone was detected a few times. This chain's CDR3 is CASSYVQGGGYTF. CDR3 sequence (DNA): TGTGCCAGCAGTTACGTCCAGGGTGGTGGCTACACCTTC. The J gene is TRBJ1-2, the V gene TRBV6-5, with TRBD1 as a possible D gene (5 bases). Trimming cost V 2 bases and J 7 bases, with 11 bases left between them. Germline loops: CDR1 MNHEY, CDR2 SVGAGI. The CDR3 has 13 amino acids.